One TCR beta chain is described in this entry. The sample belongs to a study of shared clonotypes between healthy human individuals. Germline CDR1 SGHRS, CDR2 YFSETQ. Between the trimmed V and J ends, which lost 2 bases and 1 base, there was a span of 12 bases. This CDR3 spans 16 amino acids. Researchers ran the assay at a deep level. The data were produced by immunoSEQ multiplex PCR, yet TCRdb's version contains in-frame clones alone and is incomplete. The data show roughly 2.5 million clones, with roughly 92% seen just once and 0.11% to 0.15% held by the top ten. The clonotype comes from a man aged 18 to 30 in good health. The chain recombines TRBV5-1 with TRBJ1-4, with no clear D. The specimen was naive CD4+ T cells sorted from blood. Specified subset: CD45RA+ positively selected. CDR3 sequence reads: CASSFEGYGTNEKLFF. The CDR3 nucleotides are TGCGCCAGCAGCTTTGAAGGATACGGAACTAATGAAAAACTGTTTTTT. The variable domain in full, completed from reference TRBV5-1 and TRBJ1-4, reads KAGVTQTPRYLIKTRGQQVTLSCSPISGHRSVSWYQQTPGQGLQFLFEYFSETQRNKGNFPGRFSGRQFSNSRSEMNVSTLELGDSALYLCASSFEGYGTNEKLFFGSGTQLSVL.